This T cell receptor (beta chain) is drawn from a study of blood T cell repertoires in COVID-19. Overall study: Samples came from the United States, Italy and Spain, spanning acute and convalescent COVID-19. The cDNA or gDNA used as material had been derived from T cells, B-cell-depleted T cells, or PBMCs.

After removal of 2 bases from V and 3 bases from J, the junction contained 5 bases not matched to a gene. The CDR3 is 15 amino acids. Germline V gene sequence: CDR1 LNHDA, CDR2 SQIVND (reference sequence). Measured with immunoSEQ multiplex PCR; TCRdb has only the in-frame clones, and not every one. Among 140,000 or so clones listed, 81% were seen once. This clonotype was obtained from a human donor in a cohort sampled during active COVID-19. The genes are TRBV19 and TRBJ2-3; 7 bases agree with TRBD1. Material for sequencing was peripheral blood. The DNA of the CDR3 is TGTGCCAGTAGTATAAGACAGGGCACGACAGATACGCAGTATTTT. This translates into CASSIRQGTTDTQYF.